Listed below are T cell receptor beta chains from one sample, sequenced in a study of CD8 T cells in Susac syndrome. Each CDR3 protein gets one entry after TCRdb re-called the immunoSEQ multiplex PCR reads with MiXCR. The table lists around 71,000 distinct CDR3 sequences, about 92% of them singletons. The sequencing input was CD4+ T cells from PBMCs. These receptor sequences come from a human donor with Susac syndrome. The CDR3 runs from the conserved cysteine through the conserved F or W. Fields, in order: J gene, CDR3 length, V gene, CDR3 protein.

J: TRBJ2-7; length: 15; V: TRBV7-2; CDR3: CASSPEIRSAYEQYF
J: TRBJ2-3; length: 16; V: TRBV6-6; CDR3: CASRKNRDQEGDTQYF
J: TRBJ2-1; length: 15; V: TRBV19; CDR3: CASSIEAGRRNEQFF
J: TRBJ1-2; length: 11; V: TRBV6-2/TRBV6-3; CDR3: CASSSTVGYTF
J: TRBJ1-4; length: 16; V: TRBV18; CDR3: CASSPAPGTGNEKLFF
J: TRBJ1-4; length: 14; V: TRBV4-1; CDR3: CASSQPGGNEKLFF
J: TRBJ2-3; length: 13; V: TRBV2; CDR3: CASSEQSTDTQYF
J: TRBJ2-7; length: 13; V: TRBV5-1; CDR3: CASSSDRKYEQYF
J: TRBJ2-3; length: 19; V: TRBV28; CDR3: CASRSFPAFRGQRGDTQYF
J: TRBJ1-4; length: 18; V: TRBV4-3; CDR3: CASSQDFDRGLANEKLFF
J: TRBJ2-2; length: 16; V: TRBV18; CDR3: CASSPSTTGGPGELFF
J: TRBJ2-1; length: 12; V: TRBV6-2/TRBV6-3; CDR3: CAGGQGHHEQFF
J: TRBJ2-5; length: 15; V: TRBV24-1; CDR3: CATSDSQTGQETQYF
J: TRBJ1-1; length: 15; V: TRBV3-1; CDR3: CASSLRPTGATEAFF
J: TRBJ2-5; length: 14; V: TRBV4-1; CDR3: CASSQYDRGETQYF
J: TRBJ2-7; length: 13; V: TRBV5-3; CDR3: CARSLVDNYEQYF
J: TRBJ2-2; length: 15; V: TRBV6-4; CDR3: CASAEGTGNAGELFF
J: TRBJ2-2; length: 18; V: TRBV4-1; CDR3: CASSQIRSRTGDTGELFF
J: TRBJ2-7; length: 14; V: TRBV6-1; CDR3: CASSESVVAYEQYF
J: TRBJ1-1; length: 14; V: TRBV27; CDR3: CASSLDRVSTEAFF
J: TRBJ1-2; length: 16; V: TRBV7-9; CDR3: CASSLGRQPKEYGYTF
J: TRBJ2-7; length: 12; V: TRBV6-2/TRBV6-3; CDR3: CASRTDTYEQYF
J: TRBJ2-7; length: 15; V: TRBV6-6; CDR3: CASSYGGVQRGEQYF
J: TRBJ2-7; length: 16; V: TRBV24-1; CDR3: CATSEGGAGLDSEQYF
J: TRBJ2-2; length: 14; V: TRBV11-2; CDR3: CASSLDQVTGELFF
J: TRBJ1-5; length: 18; V: TRBV3-1; CDR3: CASSQVPGQGYSNQPQHF
J: TRBJ2-2; length: 14; V: TRBV24-1; CDR3: CATSGGLQTGELFF
J: TRBJ1-4; length: 13; V: TRBV6-2/TRBV6-3; CDR3: CASTGQGTEKVFF
J: TRBJ2-5; length: 15; V: TRBV7-6; CDR3: CASSFQGGNTETQYF
J: TRBJ2-5; length: 15; V: TRBV5-1; CDR3: CASSLAYGTRETQYF
J: TRBJ1-1; length: 15; V: TRBV6-5; CDR3: CASSRTRGQNTEAFF
J: TRBJ1-5; length: 15; V: TRBV6-5; CDR3: CASSDRVAWGGPQHF
J: TRBJ1-5; length: 15; V: TRBV6-1; CDR3: CASSEAHYSNQPQHF
J: TRBJ2-7; length: 17; V: TRBV25-1; CDR3: CASSDLPGGESSYEQYF
J: TRBJ1-6; length: 14; V: TRBV14; CDR3: CASSQDLRNSPLHF
J: TRBJ2-7; length: 15; V: TRBV7-9; CDR3: CASSFLSLRDSEQYF
J: TRBJ2-5; length: 13; V: TRBV20-1; CDR3: CSASQRWAETQYF
J: TRBJ2-1; length: 15; V: TRBV6-2/TRBV6-3; CDR3: CASRPGQGTYNEQFF
J: TRBJ2-3; length: 16; V: TRBV4-2; CDR3: CASSHRGGGNRGTQYF
J: TRBJ2-1; length: 17; V: TRBV7-8; CDR3: CASSLDGLAGGPNEQFF
J: TRBJ2-7; length: 14; V: TRBV18; CDR3: CASSPPARSYEQYF
J: TRBJ1-2; length: 14; V: TRBV6-1; CDR3: CASSEEHRVGGYTF
J: TRBJ1-3; length: 14; V: TRBV7-2; CDR3: CASSADRGWYTIYF
J: TRBJ2-2; length: 15; V: TRBV28; CDR3: CASSLLAGGSGELFF
J: TRBJ2-1; length: 18; V: TRBV5-4; CDR3: CASSLAGIRVPPDNEQFF
J: TRBJ1-2; length: 15; V: TRBV11-2; CDR3: CASRDTTGGANGYTF
J: TRBJ1-1; length: 13; V: TRBV11-1; CDR3: CASSSWGITEAFF
J: TRBJ2-3; length: 15; V: TRBV7-2; CDR3: CASSLAADSTDTQYF